The 18 T cell receptor beta chains presented below share a single source sample, sequenced in a study of cytomegalovirus exposure and HLA in healthy donors. Primers: 60 Vbeta forward and 13 Jbeta reverse. Here immunoSEQ multiplex PCR was the method, and the copy in TCRdb shows in-frame clones only, minus some. The sample gives 100,000 or so clones, about four fifths of which show up once; 1% to 1.5% is in the top ten. Input material: PBMCs. Receptors originate from a man aged 40-55 years in good health and CMV-seronegative.

The rearrangement links TRBV11-3 to TRBJ2-1; 9 bases agree with TRBD1. CDR3 length: 15 amino acids. The junction had 7 bases not matched to a gene; V was cut back by 5 bases and J by 5 bases. In germline, CDR1 is SGHNT, CDR2 YENEEA. The CDR3 DNA reads as TGTGCCAGCAGCCCGGGACAGGGTACTAACAATGAGCAGTTCTTC. It encodes CASSPGQGTNNEQFF.

The chain carries TRBV5-5 and TRBJ1-1; the D is unclear. This CDR3 is 14 amino acids long. Germline V gene data show CDR1 as SGHKS and CDR2 as YYEKEE (reference sequence). Trimming took off 1 base at V and 1 base at J, with 8 bases between the two ends. The CDR3 is CASSLQRKNTEAFF. The CDR3 nucleotides read TGTGCCAGCAGCTTGCAGAGGAAGAACACTGAAGCTTTCTTT.

Here the CDR3 reads CASSYDAGESTEAFF. CDR3 bases: TGTGCCAGCAGTTACGACGCAGGGGAAAGCACTGAAGCTTTCTTT. The chain employs TRBV6-5 and TRBJ1-1; a possible D gene is TRBD1 (6 bases). Germline V gene sequence: CDR1 MNHEY, CDR2 SVGAGI. Deletions cut 2 bases from V and 4 bases from J, with 14 bases between. The CDR3 totals 15 residues.

V is TRBV4-3 and J is TRBJ1-1; D uncertain. Trimming left V 0 bases short and J 4 bases short, with 6 bases between. The germline gives CDR1 LGHNA, CDR2 YSLEER. The CDR3 is made up of 13 amino acids. CDR3 in DNA: TGCGCCAGCAGCCAAGAGATCGGCACTGAAGCTTTCTTT. Translating it yields CASSQEIGTEAFF.

V and J are TRBV19 and TRBJ2-7, with 9 bases aligning to TRBD1. Germline values: CDR1 LNHDA, CDR2 SQIVND (reference sequence). The CDR3 is 14 amino acids. After removal of 5 bases from V and 3 bases from J, the junction contained 5 bases not matched to a gene. CDR3 loop: CASSAGQGGYEQYF. The DNA of the CDR3 is TGTGCCAGTAGTGCGGGACAGGGAGGCTACGAGCAGTACTTC.

The chain couples TRBV7-2 to TRBJ1-2; the D gene is possibly TRBD1 (6 bases). Germline lookup yields CDR1 SGHTA and CDR2 FQGNSA. Trimming cost V 5 bases and J 4 bases, with 17 bases left between them. The CDR3 sequence is 15 residues long. CDR3 protein: CASSPDAGGGYGYTF. CDR3 DNA: TGTGCCAGCAGCCCCGACGCGGGGGGCGGCTATGGCTACACCTTC.

This clone was seen more than once but under ten times. This chain joins TRBV7-9 and TRBJ2-7, with D unresolved. The length of the CDR3 is 13 residues. CDR1 is SEHNR, CDR2 FQNEAQ, per germline (reference sequence). V lost 1 base, J lost 0 bases, and 4 bases lay in between. The CDR3 is CASSLVNSYEQYF. The DNA for the CDR3 is TGTGCCAGCAGCTTAGTCAACTCCTACGAGCAGTACTTC.

The chain employs TRBV4-1 and TRBJ2-7, with a weak D call TRBD1 (6 bases). The CDR3 runs to 15 residues. The V gene lost 4 bases and the J gene lost 5 bases, with 18 bases spanning the gap. Germline CDR1 reads MGHRA; CDR2 reads YSYEKL. CDR3 DNA: TGCGCCAGCAGCCCAAACCCAGGGGCTCCCGACGAGCAGTACTTC. Its translation: CASSPNPGAPDEQYF.

V usage is TRBV19 and J usage is TRBJ2-3; 7 nucleotides align to TRBD2. Germline V gene lookup returns CDR1 LNHDA and CDR2 SQIVND (reference sequence). The ends lost 9 bases at V and 0 bases at J; junction bases unmatched: 6. This CDR3 has 14 amino acids. CDR3 protein: CASRWRESTDTQYF. CDR3 in DNA: TGTGCCAGCCGGTGGCGGGAGAGCACAGATACGCAGTATTTT. Full variable domain (remainder filled in from reference TRBV19 and TRBJ2-3): DGGITQSPKYLFRKEGQNVTLSCEQNLNHDAMYWYRQDPGQGLRLIYYSQIVNDFQKGDIAEGYSVSREKKESFPLTVTSAQKNPTAFYLCASRWRESTDTQYFGPGTRLTVL.

This clone showed up just a few times. CDR3 in amino acids: CASSLAAGNNEKLFF. The CDR3 nucleotides read TGTGCCAGCAGCTTAGCTGCGGGGAACAACGAAAAACTGTTTTTT. The chain links TRBV11-2 to TRBJ1-4, with no clear D. This CDR3 comprises 15 residues. Germline CDR1 SGHAT, CDR2 FQNNGV. Deletions cut 1 base from V and 8 bases from J, with 14 bases between. Full variable domain (outside the CDR3, taken from reference TRBV11-2 and TRBJ1-4): EAGVAQSPRYKIIEKRQSVAFWCNPISGHATLYWYQQILGQGPKLLIQFQNNGVVDDSQLPKDRFSAERLKGVDSTLKIQPAKLEDSAVYLCASSLAAGNNEKLFFGSGTQLSVL.

The chain combines TRBV7-9 with TRBJ2-7; D perhaps matches TRBD1 (6 bases). The CDR3 loop spans 12 amino acids. Germline values: CDR1 SEHNR, CDR2 FQNEAQ (reference sequence). Trimming stripped 5 bases from V and 3 bases from J, with 8 bases between. CDR3 nucleotides: TGTGCCAGCAGCAGACAGGTCTACGAGCAGTACTTC. Its translation is CASSRQVYEQYF. The entire variable domain, with the rest obtained from reference TRBV7-9 and TRBJ2-7, is as follows: DTGVSQNPRHKITKRGQNVTFRCDPISEHNRLYWYRQTLGQGPEFLTYFQNEAQLEKSRLLSDRFSAERPKGSFSTLEIQRTEQGDSAMYLCASSRQVYEQYFGPGTRLTVT.

This clone was seen just once. J is TRBJ1-1 and V is TRBV19; D is perhaps TRBD1 (5 bases). The V gene's germline CDR1 is LNHDA and CDR2 SQIVND (reference sequence). Between the trimmed V and J ends, which lost 3 bases and 1 base, there was a span of 9 bases. This CDR3 contains 14 residues. The CDR3 spells CASSIIRGNTEAFF. DNA of the CDR3: TGTGCCAGTAGTATTATAAGGGGGAACACTGAAGCTTTCTTT.

The chain combines TRBV5-4 with TRBJ2-1, with TRBD1 matching over 9 bases. The CDR3 runs to 18 residues. J gave up 7 bases and V 2 bases, and 16 bases lay outside the gene matches. Germline CDR1 and CDR2: SGHNT and YYREEE (reference sequence). The CDR3 DNA sequence: TGTGCCAGCAGCTTTGGTTTATACAGGGGGCCCGCCTCTAATGAGCAGTTCTTC. It is translated as CASSFGLYRGPASNEQFF. The full variable domain, completed using reference TRBV5-4 and TRBJ2-1, is ETGVTQSPTHLIKTRGQQVTLRCSSQSGHNTVSWYQQALGQGPQFIFQYYREEENGRGNFPPRFSGLQFPNYSSELNVNALELDDSALYLCASSFGLYRGPASNEQFFGPGTRLTVL.

The rearrangement joins TRBV21-1 to TRBJ1-2; TRBD1, the table's D call, lacks a check against the DNA. TRBV21-1 is flagged as a pseudogene. The CDR3 sequence is 15 residues long. CDR3 sequence: CASSKLTGDVGGYTF. The CDR3 DNA reads TGTGCCAGCAGCAAACTGACAGGGGATGTTGGTGGCTACACCTTC.

V is TRBV9 and J is TRBJ1-3; TRBD1 matches 8 bases. The junction had 10 bases not matched to a gene; V was cut back by 4 bases and J by 1 base. Germline V gene data show CDR1 as SGDLS and CDR2 as YYNGEE. The CDR3 runs 17 residues. CDR3 protein: CASSPPQGAASGNTIYF. CDR3 bases: TGTGCCAGCAGCCCACCCCAGGGGGCAGCTTCTGGAAACACCATATATTTT.

This clone was observed once. The V and J genes are TRBV6-6 and TRBJ2-7, with a possible D match to TRBD1 (5 bases). Deletions cut 3 bases from V and 3 bases from J, with 12 bases between. Germline V CDR1 and CDR2: MNHNY, SVGAGI (reference sequence). The CDR3 length is 14 residues. CDR3 nucleotide sequence: TGTGCCAGCAGTTATAAGCGTCAGGGCTACGAGCAGTACTTC. This gives the protein CASSYKRQGYEQYF.

CDR3 sequence (DNA): TGTGCCAGCAGTGACGCCGGGAACACTGAAGCTTTCTTT. As protein: CASSDAGNTEAFF. The chain uses TRBV2 and TRBJ1-1; the D is unclear. CDR3 length: 13 residues. V shed 3 bases and J shed 1 base, with 6 bases lying between them. CDR1 is SNHLY and CDR2 is FYNNEI in the germline V gene.

The CDR3 DNA follows: TGTGCCAGCACTCCCAACGCGGACACCATATATTTT. It yields the protein CASTPNADTIYF. The rearrangement links TRBV11-2 to TRBJ1-3; D is ambiguous. Trimming left V 7 bases short and J 8 bases short, with 12 bases between. This CDR3 has 12 residues. Germline V lookup: CDR1 SGHAT, CDR2 FQNNGV.